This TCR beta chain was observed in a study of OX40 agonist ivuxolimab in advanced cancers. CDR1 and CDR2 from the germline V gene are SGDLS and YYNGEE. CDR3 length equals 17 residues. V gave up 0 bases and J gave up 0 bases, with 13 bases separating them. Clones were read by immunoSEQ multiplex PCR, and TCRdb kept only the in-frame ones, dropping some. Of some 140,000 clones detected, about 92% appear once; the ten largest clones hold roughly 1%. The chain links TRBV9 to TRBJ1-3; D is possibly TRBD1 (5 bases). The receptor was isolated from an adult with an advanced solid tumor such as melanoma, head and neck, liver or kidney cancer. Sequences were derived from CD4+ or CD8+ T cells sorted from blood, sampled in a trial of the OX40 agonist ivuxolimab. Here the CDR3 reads CASSVGRRGSSGNTIYF. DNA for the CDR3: TGTGCCAGCAGCGTAGGCCGGCGGGGCAGCTCTGGAAACACCATATATTTT. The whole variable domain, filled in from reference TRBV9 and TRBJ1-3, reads DSGVTQTPKHLITATGQRVTLRCSPRSGDLSVYWYQQSLDQGLQFLIQYYNGEERAKGNILERFSAQQFPDLHSELNLSSLELGDSALYFCASSVGRRGSSGNTIYFGEGSWLTVV.